These 20 T cell receptor beta chains came from one sample sequenced in a study of control samples from healthy donors and cancer patients. The data were produced by immunoSEQ multiplex PCR, yet TCRdb's version contains in-frame clones alone and is incomplete. This sample has 57,000 or so clones; roughly 89% occur once, and the top ten carry roughly 5.6%. The sample consisted of PBMCs. Source of these receptors: a man in his 60s with colorectal cancer.

This clone was found once. The chain couples TRBV11-2 to TRBJ2-7, with D perhaps TRBD1 (5 bases). Germline CDR1 is SGHAT and CDR2 is FQNNGV. CDR3 length: 15 amino acids. Deletions cut 3 bases from V and 5 bases from J, with 17 bases between. CDR3 in DNA: TGTGCCAGCAGCTTTCTCTGGGGCCAACGGGACGAGCAGTACTTC. This sequence encodes CASSFLWGQRDEQYF.

The V and J genes are TRBV6-5 and TRBJ2-5; TRBD1 or TRBD2 may be the D gene (5 bases each). This CDR3 has 15 amino acids. Germline V gives CDR1 MNHEY, CDR2 SVGAGI. The V gene lost 6 bases and the J gene lost 5 bases, with 19 bases spanning the gap. For the CDR3, the DNA is TGTGCCAGCAGCCACTACGGGACGGAGAGGGAGACCCAGTACTTC. Translating gives CASSHYGTERETQYF.

The CDR3: CASSITGSSGNTIYF. Here the CDR3 DNA reads TGTGCCAGTAGTATTACGGGGAGCTCTGGAAACACCATATATTTT. The chain joins TRBV19 to TRBJ1-3; D unresolved. The V end was cut by 3 bases, the J end by 0 bases, with 9 bases between. Germline CDR1 and CDR2: LNHDA and SQIVND (reference sequence). The CDR3 has 15 amino acids. The whole variable domain, remainder taken from reference TRBV19 and TRBJ1-3, is DGGITQSPKYLFRKEGQNVTLSCEQNLNHDAMYWYRQDPGQGLRLIYYSQIVNDFQKGDIAEGYSVSREKKESFPLTVTSAQKNPTAFYLCASSITGSSGNTIYFGEGSWLTVV.

The genes are TRBV19 and TRBJ2-7, with 8 bases matching TRBD1. Germline V gene lookup returns CDR1 LNHDA and CDR2 SQIVND (reference sequence). The V gene end was trimmed by 7 bases and the J gene end by 1 base; junction bases not matched to a gene: 9. The CDR3 covers 15 residues. CDR3 sequence reads: CASTPGQGASYEQYF. The CDR3 DNA is TGTGCCAGTACCCCGGGGCAGGGGGCTTCCTACGAGCAGTACTTC.

The count of this clone is one. CDR3 in DNA: TGTGCCAGCAGCCAGGAGGGGCATGGAAACACCATATATTTT. It encodes CASSQEGHGNTIYF. The chain employs TRBV6-5 and TRBJ1-3; D possibly corresponds to TRBD1 (5 bases). The germline V and J ends were trimmed by 6 bases and 3 bases, with 12 bases remaining between them. The CDR3 is 14 amino acids. CDR1 MNHEY and CDR2 SVGAGI come from the germline V gene.

The gene calls are TRBV19 and TRBJ2-7; TRBD2 might be the D (6 bases). The CDR3 loop spans 14 amino acids. Germline-derived CDR1 and CDR2 are LNHDA and SQIVND (reference sequence). The ends were cut back, 3 bases at V and 4 bases at J, with 13 bases in the middle. CDR3 amino acids: CASSMEGLTYEQYF. CDR3 coding DNA: TGTGCCAGTAGTATGGAGGGACTGACATACGAGCAGTACTTC.

The rearrangement links TRBV18 to TRBJ1-6, with 8 nucleotides matching TRBD1. V shed 5 bases, J shed 4 bases, and the junction held 4 bases outside the gene matches. Germline CDR1 KGHSH, CDR2 LQKENI. CDR3 length: 15 amino acids. The CDR3 sequence is CASSSTGVYNSPLHF. The CDR3 coding sequence is TGTGCCAGCTCATCGACAGGGGTTTATAATTCACCCCTCCACTTT.

The chain has TRBV27 and TRBJ2-5; D uncertain. V was clipped by 2 bases and J by 1 base, with 5 bases between them. The CDR3 covers 13 residues. Germline lookup yields CDR1 MNHEY and CDR2 SMNVEV (reference sequence). The CDR3 nucleotides are TGTGCCAGCAGTTTACGGTTCCAAGAGACCCAGTACTTC. Residues: CASSLRFQETQYF.

This chain links TRBV6-4 with TRBJ2-3, with D possibly TRBD2 on 5 matching bases. Germline V CDR1 and CDR2: MRHNA, SNTAGT. The CDR3 extends over 14 amino acids. V was trimmed by 9 bases and J by 0 bases, leaving 13 bases between them. CDR3 sequence (DNA): TGTGCCAGTAGCGTAAGTCAGAGCACAGATACGCAGTATTTT. Protein: CASSVSQSTDTQYF.

This clone was observed once. The chain links TRBV27 to TRBJ2-7; 8 nucleotides match TRBD1. Germline trimming cut 5 bases from V and 2 bases from J; bases unmatched to any gene: 8. The CDR3 totals 15 residues. Looked up from germline, CDR1 is MNHEY and CDR2 is SMNVEV (reference sequence). The CDR3 DNA reads as TGTGCCAGCAGTAGATGGACAGGGAACCCCTACGAGCAGTACTTC. It encodes CASSRWTGNPYEQYF.

The CDR3 protein is CASSLQTSSVSMDTQYF. CDR3 in DNA: TGCGCCAGCAGCCTACAGACCTCTAGCGTAAGCATGGATACGCAGTATTTT. The chain joins TRBV4-1 to TRBJ2-3; TRBD2 might be the D (6 bases). The CDR3 covers 17 residues. Trimming removed 4 bases at V and 6 bases at J, with 23 bases between. The germline V gene encodes CDR1 MGHRA and CDR2 YSYEKL.

The V call is TRBV5-1, the J call TRBJ1-6; tentatively, D is TRBD1 (5 bases). CDR3 length: 14 amino acids. The germline gives CDR1 SGHRS, CDR2 YFSETQ. V was pared by 1 base and J by 7 bases, with 9 bases between. The CDR3 DNA is TGCGCCAGCAGCTTGTCAGGGTACAATTCACCCCTCCACTTT. This encodes CASSLSGYNSPLHF.

CDR3 sequence reads: CASIRRGLNEKLFF. The CDR3 DNA reads TGTGCCAGCATCCGAAGGGGGTTGAATGAAAAACTGTTTTTT. The genes are TRBV2 and TRBJ1-4; D possibly corresponds to TRBD1 (6 bases). Germline V gene lookup returns CDR1 SNHLY and CDR2 FYNNEI. The CDR3 runs to 14 residues. Trimming stripped 7 bases from V and 5 bases from J, with 14 bases between.

The chain uses TRBV28 and TRBJ1-4; 8 nucleotides match TRBD1. This CDR3 comprises 14 residues. Germline loops: CDR1 MDHEN, CDR2 SYDVKM. Trimming cost V 7 bases and J 8 bases; bases outside gene matches: 9. The CDR3 nucleotides are TGTGCCAGCACCACAACGGACAGGGTAGAAAAACTGTTTTTT. Translating it yields CASTTTDRVEKLFF.

This clone was recorded a few times. The chain has TRBV6-6 and TRBJ2-3; no clear D. Trimming cost V 2 bases and J 0 bases, with 9 bases left between them. The CDR3 is made up of 15 amino acids. Germline V gene lookup returns CDR1 MNHNY and CDR2 SVGAGI (reference sequence). CDR3 sequence (DNA): TGTGCCAGCAGTTACGGATCCAGCAGCACAGATACGCAGTATTTT. This translates into CASSYGSSSTDTQYF.

CDR3 in amino acids: CASIGQGARASGYTF. The CDR3 DNA sequence: TGTGCCAGTATAGGACAGGGGGCGCGGGCGTCGGGCTACACCTTC. The chain joins TRBV19 to TRBJ1-2; TRBD1 aligns across 11 bases. The length of the CDR3 is 15 residues. Germline-derived CDR1 and CDR2 are LNHDA and SQIVND (reference sequence). The ends lost 7 bases at V and 8 bases at J; junction bases unmatched: 12.

The CDR3 spells CASRTSGAGSEKLFF. DNA for the CDR3: TGTGCCAGCAGAACTTCGGGGGCTGGGTCGGAAAAACTGTTTTTT. The chain carries TRBV11-2 and TRBJ1-4; TRBD1 is a possible D gene (6 bases). Between the trimmed V and J ends, which lost 6 bases and 8 bases, there was a span of 19 bases. Per germline, CDR1 SGHAT and CDR2 FQNNGV. The CDR3 runs 15 residues.

CDR3 DNA: TGTGCCAGCAGCCAAGAAACAACTAACTATGGCTACACCTTC. Protein sequence: CASSQETTNYGYTF. The rearrangement joins TRBV4-2 to TRBJ1-2; D remains unclear. Germline assignment: CDR1 LGHNA and CDR2 YNFKEQ. The V and J ends lost 0 bases and 0 bases respectively, with 5 bases between them. The CDR3 runs to 14 residues.

The chain carries TRBV2 and TRBJ1-2; TRBD1 might be the D (6 bases). V was cut by 9 bases and J by 7 bases, with 18 bases left in between. Per the germline V gene, CDR1 is SNHLY and CDR2 is FYNNEI. This CDR3 region has 13 residues. CDR3 amino acids: CASATGGPAGYTF. For the CDR3, the DNA is TGTGCCAGTGCGACAGGAGGTCCGGCTGGCTACACCTTC.

The V call is TRBV7-2, the J call TRBJ2-7; 9 bases line up with TRBD1. This CDR3 is 15 amino acids long. Trimming took 6 bases from V and 4 from J; bases not matched to a gene: 10. Germline V gives CDR1 SGHTA, CDR2 FQGNSA. The CDR3 here is CASRNPGQGKYEQYF. The CDR3 DNA reads TGTGCCAGCAGAAACCCGGGACAGGGAAAATACGAGCAGTACTTC.